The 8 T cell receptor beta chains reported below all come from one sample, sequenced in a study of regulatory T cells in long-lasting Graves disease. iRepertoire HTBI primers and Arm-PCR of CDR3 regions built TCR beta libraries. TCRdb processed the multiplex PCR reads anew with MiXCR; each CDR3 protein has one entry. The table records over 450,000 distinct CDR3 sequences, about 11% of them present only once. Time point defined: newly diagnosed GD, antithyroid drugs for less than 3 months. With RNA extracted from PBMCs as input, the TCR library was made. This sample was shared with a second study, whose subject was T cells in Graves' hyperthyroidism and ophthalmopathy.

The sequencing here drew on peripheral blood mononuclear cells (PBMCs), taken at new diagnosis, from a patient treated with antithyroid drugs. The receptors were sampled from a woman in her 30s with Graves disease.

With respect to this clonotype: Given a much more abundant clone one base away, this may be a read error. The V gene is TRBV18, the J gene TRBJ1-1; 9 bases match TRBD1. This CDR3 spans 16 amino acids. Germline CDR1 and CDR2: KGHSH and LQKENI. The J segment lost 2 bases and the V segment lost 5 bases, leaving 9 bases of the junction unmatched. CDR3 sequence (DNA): TGTGCCAGCTCAACACTAGTGGACAGGGGTAACACTGAAGCTTTCTTT. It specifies CASSTLVDRGNTEAFF.

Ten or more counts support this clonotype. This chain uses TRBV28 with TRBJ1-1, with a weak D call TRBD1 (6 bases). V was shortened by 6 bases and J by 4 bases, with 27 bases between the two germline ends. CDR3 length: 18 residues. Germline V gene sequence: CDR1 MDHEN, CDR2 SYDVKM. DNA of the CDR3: TGTGCCAGCAGCCCACTAGCGGGGGGCGCGATTATGGGCACTGAAGCTTTCTTT. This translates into CASSPLAGGAIMGTEAFF.

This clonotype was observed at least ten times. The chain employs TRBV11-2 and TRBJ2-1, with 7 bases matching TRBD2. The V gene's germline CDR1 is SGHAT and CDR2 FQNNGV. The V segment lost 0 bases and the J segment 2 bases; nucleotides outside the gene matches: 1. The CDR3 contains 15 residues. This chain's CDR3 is CASSLDREAYNEQFF. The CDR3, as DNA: TGTGCCAGCAGCTTAGATCGGGAGGCCTACAATGAGCAGTTCTTC.

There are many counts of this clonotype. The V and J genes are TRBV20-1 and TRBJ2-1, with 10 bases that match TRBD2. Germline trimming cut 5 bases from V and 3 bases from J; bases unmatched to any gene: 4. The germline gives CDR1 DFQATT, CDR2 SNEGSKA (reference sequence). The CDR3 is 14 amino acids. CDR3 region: CSAGIAGGYNEQFF. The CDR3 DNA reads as TGCAGTGCTGGGATAGCGGGAGGCTACAATGAGCAGTTCTTC.

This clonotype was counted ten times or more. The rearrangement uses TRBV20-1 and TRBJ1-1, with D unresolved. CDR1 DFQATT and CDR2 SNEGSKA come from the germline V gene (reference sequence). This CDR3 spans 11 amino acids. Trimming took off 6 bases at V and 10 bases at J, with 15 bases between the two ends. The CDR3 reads CSAQGESRAFF. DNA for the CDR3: TGCAGTGCGCAAGGCGAGTCCAGAGCTTTCTTT.

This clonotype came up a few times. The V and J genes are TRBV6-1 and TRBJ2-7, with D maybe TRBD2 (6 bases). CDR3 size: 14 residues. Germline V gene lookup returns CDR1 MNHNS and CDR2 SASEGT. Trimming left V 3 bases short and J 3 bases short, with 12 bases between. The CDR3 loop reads CASSDPGVSYEQYF. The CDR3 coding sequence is TGTGCCAGCAGTGACCCGGGAGTCAGCTACGAGCAGTACTTC.

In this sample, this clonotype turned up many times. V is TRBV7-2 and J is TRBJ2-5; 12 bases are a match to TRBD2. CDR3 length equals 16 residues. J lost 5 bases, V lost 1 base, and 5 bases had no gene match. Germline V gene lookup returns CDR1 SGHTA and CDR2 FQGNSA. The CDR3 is CASSLEGLAGLETQYF. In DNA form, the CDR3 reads TGTGCCAGCAGCTTAGAAGGACTAGCGGGATTGGAGACCCAGTACTTC.

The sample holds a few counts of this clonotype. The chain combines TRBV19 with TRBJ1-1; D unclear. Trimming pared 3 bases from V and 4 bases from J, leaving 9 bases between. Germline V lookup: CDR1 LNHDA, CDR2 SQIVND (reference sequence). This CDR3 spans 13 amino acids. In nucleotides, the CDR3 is TGTGCCAGTAGTATCGGGAGGGCCACTGAAGCTTTCTTT. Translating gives CASSIGRATEAFF.